This TCR beta chain was recorded in a study of identical twins. Overall study findings and caveats: Whereas memory repertoires showed no such difference, abundant cord blood beta clonotypes carried fewer insertions.

This clonotype was observed a handful of times. The antigen is unknown. The germline V and J ends were trimmed by 7 bases and 0 bases, with 19 bases remaining between them. Per the germline V gene, CDR1 is SQVTM and CDR2 is ANQGSEA. CDR3 length: 15 residues. TCRdb re-analysed the 5' RACE reads in MiXCR, keeping a single row per CDR3 protein. The sample includes around 450,000 distinct CDR3 sequences, 14% of them seen just once. These data also featured in a second study, about yellow fever vaccine responses in identical twins.

This receptor was taken from a woman aged 18-35 years in good health. Sequencing was carried out using CD4+ T cells sorted from blood. The chain carries TRBV29-1 and TRBJ2-7; D might be TRBD1 (6 bases). The CDR3 DNA reads TGCAGCGCTGCCGACAGGCACAGCCGCTCCTACGAGCAGTACTTC. This encodes CSAADRHSRSYEQYF.